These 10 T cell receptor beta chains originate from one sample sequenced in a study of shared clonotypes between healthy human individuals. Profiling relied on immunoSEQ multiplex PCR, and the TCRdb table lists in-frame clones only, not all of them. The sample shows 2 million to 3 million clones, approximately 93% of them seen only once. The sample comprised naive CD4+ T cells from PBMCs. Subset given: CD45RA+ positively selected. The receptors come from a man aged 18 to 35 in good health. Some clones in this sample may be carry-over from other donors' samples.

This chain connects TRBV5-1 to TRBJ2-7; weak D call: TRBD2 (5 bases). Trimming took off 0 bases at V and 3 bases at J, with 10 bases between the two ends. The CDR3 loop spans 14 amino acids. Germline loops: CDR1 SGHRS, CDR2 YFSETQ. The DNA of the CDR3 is TGCGCCAGCAGCTTGGTCCCCGGGGTCTACGAGCAGTACTTC. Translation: CASSLVPGVYEQYF.

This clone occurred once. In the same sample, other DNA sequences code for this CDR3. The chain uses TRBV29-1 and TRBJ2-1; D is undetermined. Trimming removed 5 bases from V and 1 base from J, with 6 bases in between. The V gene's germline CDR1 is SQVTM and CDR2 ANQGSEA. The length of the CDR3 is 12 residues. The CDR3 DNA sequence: TGCAGCGTTTCTCGTTCCTACAATGAGCAGTTCTTC. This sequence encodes CSVSRSYNEQFF.

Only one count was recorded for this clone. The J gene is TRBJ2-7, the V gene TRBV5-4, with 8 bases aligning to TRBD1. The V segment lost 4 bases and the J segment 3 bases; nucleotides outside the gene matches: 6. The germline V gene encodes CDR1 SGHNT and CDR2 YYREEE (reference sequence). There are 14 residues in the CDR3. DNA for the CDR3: TGTGCCAGCAGCACCGGGACAGGACTCTACGAGCAGTACTTC. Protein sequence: CASSTGTGLYEQYF.

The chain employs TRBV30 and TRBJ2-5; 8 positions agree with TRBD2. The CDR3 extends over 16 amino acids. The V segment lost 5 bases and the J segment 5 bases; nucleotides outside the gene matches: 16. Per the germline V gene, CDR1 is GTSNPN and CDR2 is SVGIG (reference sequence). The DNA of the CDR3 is TGTGCCTGGCTCACCTTCGATCCACGACTAGCGGAGACCCAGTACTTC. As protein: CAWLTFDPRLAETQYF. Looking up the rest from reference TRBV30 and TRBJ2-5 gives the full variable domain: SQTIHQWPATLVQPVGSPLSLECTVEGTSNPNLYWYRQAAGRGLQLLFYSVGIGQISSEVPQNLSASRPQDRQFILSSKKLLLSDSGFYLCAWLTFDPRLAETQYFGPGTRLLVL.

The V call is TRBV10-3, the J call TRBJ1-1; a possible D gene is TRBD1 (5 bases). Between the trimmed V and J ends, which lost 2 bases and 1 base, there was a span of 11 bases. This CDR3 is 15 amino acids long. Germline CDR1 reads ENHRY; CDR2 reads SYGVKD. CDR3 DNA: TGTGCCATCAGTGAGGAGGCAGGGAAGAACACTGAAGCTTTCTTT. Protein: CAISEEAGKNTEAFF.

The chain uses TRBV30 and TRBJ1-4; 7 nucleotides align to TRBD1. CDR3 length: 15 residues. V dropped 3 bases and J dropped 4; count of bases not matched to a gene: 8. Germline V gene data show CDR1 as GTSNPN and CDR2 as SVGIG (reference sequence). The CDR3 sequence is CAWSTYRGGNEKLFF. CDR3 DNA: TGTGCCTGGAGCACCTACAGGGGCGGTAATGAAAAACTGTTTTTT.

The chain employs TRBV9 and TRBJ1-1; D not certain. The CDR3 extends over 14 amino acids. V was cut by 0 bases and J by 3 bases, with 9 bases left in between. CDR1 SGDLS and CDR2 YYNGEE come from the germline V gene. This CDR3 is CASSVGVGYTEAFF. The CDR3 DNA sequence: TGTGCCAGCAGCGTAGGTGTGGGATACACTGAAGCTTTCTTT.

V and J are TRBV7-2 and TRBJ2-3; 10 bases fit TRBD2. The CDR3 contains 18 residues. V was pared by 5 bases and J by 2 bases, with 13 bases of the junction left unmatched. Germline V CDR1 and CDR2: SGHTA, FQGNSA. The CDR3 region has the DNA TGTGCCAGCAGCCCTACCCGTCGGAGCGGGAGGGCCACAGATACGCAGTATTTT. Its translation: CASSPTRRSGRATDTQYF.

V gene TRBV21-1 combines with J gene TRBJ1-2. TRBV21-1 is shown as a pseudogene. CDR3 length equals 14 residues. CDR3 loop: CARQRCGVNYGYTF. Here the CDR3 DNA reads TGTGCCAGGCAGCGTTGTGGGGTAAACTATGGCTACACCTTC.

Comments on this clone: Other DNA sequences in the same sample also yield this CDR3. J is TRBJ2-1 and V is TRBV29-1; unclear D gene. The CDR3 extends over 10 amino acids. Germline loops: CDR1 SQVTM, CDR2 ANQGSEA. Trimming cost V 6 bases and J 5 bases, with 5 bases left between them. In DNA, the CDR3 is TGCAGCGTCCACCACAATGAGCAGTTCTTC. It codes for CSVHHNEQFF.